The present T cell receptor (beta chain) was sequenced within a study of blood T cell repertoires in COVID-19. For the study at large: T cells, B-cell-depleted T cells, or PBMCs provided the cDNA or gDNA that served as material.

Profiling relied on immunoSEQ multiplex PCR, and the TCRdb table lists in-frame clones only, not all of them. This repertoire shows approximately 200,000 clones, about 90% found once; its top ten account for approximately 2.2%. Germline lookup yields CDR1 SEHNR and CDR2 FQNEAQ (reference sequence). V lost 5 bases and J 4 bases, leaving 18 bases between the germline ends. CDR3 length equals 16 residues. Participant-given clinical history determined each cohort assignment. This clonotype was sampled from a woman aged 30 to 39 who had recovered from COVID-19. The sequenced sample was PBMCs or T cells enriched from blood (not recorded which). This chain connects TRBV7-9 to TRBJ1-3; D is unclear. CDR3 DNA sequence: TGTGCCAGCAGCGCTGCTCAAGGGAGGGTGGGAAACACCATATATTTT. This encodes CASSAAQGRVGNTIYF.